The 5 T cell receptor beta chains reported below all come from one sample, sequenced in a study of identifying expanded T cells in peripheral blood. Assay used: immunoSEQ multiplex PCR; TCRdb lists only in-frame clones, some missing. In the table there are some 100,000 clones, 88% of which are singletons. Material for sequencing was blood. The receptors derive from a person aged 18 to 75 in good health.

The V gene is TRBV28, the J gene TRBJ1-2; D ambiguous. The CDR3 is 13 amino acids. Germline CDR1 MDHEN, CDR2 SYDVKM. V was pared by 5 bases and J by 3 bases, with 10 bases between. The CDR3 DNA reads as TGTGCCAGCAGTCCCCAGAGGCACTATGGCTACACCTTC. Its translation: CASSPQRHYGYTF.

The chain carries TRBV20-1 and TRBJ2-1; D gene ambiguous. Deletions cut 2 bases from V and 6 bases from J, with 5 bases between. CDR1 and CDR2 from the germline V gene are DFQATT and SNEGSKA (reference sequence). The CDR3 totals 11 residues. CDR3 coding DNA: TGCAGTGCTAGAAACGGCAATGAGCAGTTCTTC. Translation: CSARNGNEQFF.

The rearrangement links TRBV5-5 to TRBJ1-2; D uncertain. The V gene lost 5 bases and the J gene lost 7 bases, with 12 bases spanning the gap. The CDR3 length is 12 residues. In germline, CDR1 is SGHKS, CDR2 YYEKEE (reference sequence). CDR3 protein: CASRRAGSGYTF. The CDR3 bases are TGTGCCAGCAGGCGAGCGGGCAGTGGCTACACCTTC.

The chain is built from TRBV19 and TRBJ2-7, with D possibly matching TRBD1 (6 bases). CDR3 size: 17 residues. Between the trimmed V and J ends, which lost 4 bases and 1 base, there was a span of 20 bases. From germline, CDR1 is LNHDA and CDR2 SQIVND (reference sequence). The chain's CDR3 is CASSTPRDTTNSYEQYF. The CDR3 bases are TGTGCCAGTAGTACTCCTCGGGACACCACCAATTCCTACGAGCAGTACTTC.

This clone was observed once. This chain links TRBV2 with TRBJ2-5, with D possibly matching TRBD2 (5 bases). V was cut by 3 bases and J by 3 bases, with 8 bases left in between. The CDR3 sequence is 13 residues long. Germline values: CDR1 SNHLY, CDR2 FYNNEI. The CDR3 spells CASSDGMEETQYF. The CDR3 DNA sequence: TGTGCCAGCAGTGACGGGATGGAAGAGACCCAGTACTTC.